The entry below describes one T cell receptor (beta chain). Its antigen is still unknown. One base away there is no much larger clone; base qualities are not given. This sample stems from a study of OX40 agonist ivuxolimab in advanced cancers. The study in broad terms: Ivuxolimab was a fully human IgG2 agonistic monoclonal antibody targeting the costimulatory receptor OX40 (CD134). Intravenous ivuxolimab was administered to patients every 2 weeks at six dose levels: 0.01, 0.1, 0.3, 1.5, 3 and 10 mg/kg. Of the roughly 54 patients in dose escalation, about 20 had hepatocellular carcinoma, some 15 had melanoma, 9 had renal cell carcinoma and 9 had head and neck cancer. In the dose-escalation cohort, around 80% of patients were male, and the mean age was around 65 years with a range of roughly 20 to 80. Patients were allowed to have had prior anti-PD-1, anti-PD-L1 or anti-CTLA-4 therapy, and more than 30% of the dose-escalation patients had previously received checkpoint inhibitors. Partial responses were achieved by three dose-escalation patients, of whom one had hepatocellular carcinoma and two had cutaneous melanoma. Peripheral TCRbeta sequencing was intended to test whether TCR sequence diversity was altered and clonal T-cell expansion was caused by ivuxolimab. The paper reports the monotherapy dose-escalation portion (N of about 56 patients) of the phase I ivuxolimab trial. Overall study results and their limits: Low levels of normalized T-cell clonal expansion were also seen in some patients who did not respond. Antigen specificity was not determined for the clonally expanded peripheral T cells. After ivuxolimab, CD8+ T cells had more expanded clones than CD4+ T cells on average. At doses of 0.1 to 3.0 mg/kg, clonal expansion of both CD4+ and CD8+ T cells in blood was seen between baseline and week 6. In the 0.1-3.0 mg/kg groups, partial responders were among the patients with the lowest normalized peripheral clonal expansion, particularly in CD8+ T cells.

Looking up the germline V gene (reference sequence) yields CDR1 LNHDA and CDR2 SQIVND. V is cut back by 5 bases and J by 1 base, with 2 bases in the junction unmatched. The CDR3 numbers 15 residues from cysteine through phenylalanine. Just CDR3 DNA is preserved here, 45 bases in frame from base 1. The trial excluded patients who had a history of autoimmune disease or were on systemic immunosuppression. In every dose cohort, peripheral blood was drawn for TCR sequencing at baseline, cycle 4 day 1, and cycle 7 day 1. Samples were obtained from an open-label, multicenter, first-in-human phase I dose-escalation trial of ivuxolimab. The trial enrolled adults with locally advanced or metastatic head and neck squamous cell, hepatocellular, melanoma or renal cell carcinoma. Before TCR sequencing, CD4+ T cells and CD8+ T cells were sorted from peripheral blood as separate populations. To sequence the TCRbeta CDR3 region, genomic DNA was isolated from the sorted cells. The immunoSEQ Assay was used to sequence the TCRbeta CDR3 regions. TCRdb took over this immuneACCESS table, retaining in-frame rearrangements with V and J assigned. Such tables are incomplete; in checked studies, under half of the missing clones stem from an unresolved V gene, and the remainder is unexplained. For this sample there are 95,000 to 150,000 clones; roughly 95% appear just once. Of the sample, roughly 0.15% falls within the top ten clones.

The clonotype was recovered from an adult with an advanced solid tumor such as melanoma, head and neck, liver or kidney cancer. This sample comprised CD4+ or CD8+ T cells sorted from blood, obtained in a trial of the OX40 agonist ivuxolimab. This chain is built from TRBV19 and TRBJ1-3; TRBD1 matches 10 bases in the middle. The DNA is TGTGCCAGTAGTCCGGGACAGGGGTCTGGAAACACCATATATTTT. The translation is CASSPGQGSGNTIYF.